This TCR beta chain appears in the sequencing data of a study of cytomegalovirus exposure and HLA in healthy donors. Study findings and constraints: Immune exposure was documented only through CMV serostatus. The productive fraction for most TCR beta V segments was about 87% or about 30% in an earlier analysis. A further, later analysis showed that HLA-associated TCR beta chains (compared with equally common others) were more clonally expanded.

CDR1 and CDR2 (germline): MDHEN, SYDVKM. The CDR3 has 15 amino acids. The V end was cut by 4 bases, the J end by 6 bases, with 16 bases between. Researchers ran the PCR with 60 Vbeta and 13 Jbeta primers. Sequencing used immunoSEQ multiplex PCR; TCRdb keeps in-frame clones, though not all of them. The table lists some 150,000 clones, around 85% of them singletons. This clone was detected once. Its specificity is unknown. The rearrangement joins TRBV28 to TRBJ1-5; a weak D match, TRBD1 (6 bases). The specimen was PBMCs. The origin of this receptor is a female donor in good health and CMV-seronegative. The chain's CDR3 is CASSSPTGGGQPQHF. The CDR3 DNA sequence: TGTGCCAGCAGTTCACCGACAGGAGGAGGTCAGCCCCAGCATTTT.